A selection of T cell receptor beta chains follows, all from one sample in a study of T-cell reconstitution after alpha-beta-depleted transplantation in children. MiXCR was run by TCRdb on the PCR reads, yielding one entry per CDR3 protein. The top ten hold over 6% of the sample, which has more than 90,000 distinct CDR3 sequences, roughly 7.7% seen once. Sequencing was performed on PBMCs from the stem cell graft donor, taken from the stem cell graft. The receptors derive from a human donor who donated a stem cell graft to a child with congenital amegakaryocytic thrombocytopenia. Each CDR3 is given with its conserved first and last residue. D genes are given only for firm matches. Size values are once, few and many counts, or a class for expanded clones, and some rows have none.

d_gene,abundance,j_gene,v_gene,CDR3aa,CDR3nt
-,many,TRBJ1-4,TRBV6-1,CASSERGSTTNEKLFF,TGTGCCAGCAGTGAACGGGGCTCAACAACTAATGAAAAACTGTTTTTT
-,many,TRBJ2-7,TRBV12-3/TRBV12-4,CASSFTGDDYEQYF,TGTGCCAGCAGTTTCACCGGGGACGACTACGAGCAGTACTTC
TRBD2,many,TRBJ2-3,TRBV25-1,CASRGSGSRGTQYF,TGTGCCAGCAGGGGTAGCGGGAGTCGAGGTACGCAGTATTTT
TRBD2,-,TRBJ2-1,TRBV4-3,CASSFYPGGGDNEQFF,TGCGCCAGCAGCTTTTACCCGGGGGGTGGGGACAATGAGCAGTTCTTC
TRBD1,many,TRBJ2-3,TRBV11-2,CASSFDRVADTQYF,TGTGCCAGCAGCTTTGACAGGGTCGCAGATACGCAGTATTTT
-,-,TRBJ2-5,TRBV5-1,CASSAGPGAEQETQYF,TGCGCCAGCAGCGCTGGGCCGGGGGCCGAGCAAGAGACCCAGTACTTC
-,many,TRBJ1-6,TRBV20-1,CSARSLGGSYNSPLHF,TGCAGTGCTAGATCTCTGGGGGGCTCCTATAATTCACCCCTCCACTTT
-,many,TRBJ1-2,TRBV3-1,CASSEGHPDDGGYTF,TGTGCCAGCAGCGAAGGGCACCCCGACGACGGAGGCTACACCTTC
TRBD1,few,TRBJ1-5,TRBV20-1,CSAIRTGDNQPQHF,TGCAGTGCTATCCGGACAGGGGACAATCAGCCCCAGCATTTT
-,many,TRBJ2-5,TRBV19,CASSILPRETQYF,TGTGCCAGTAGTATACTCCCTAGAGAGACCCAGTACTTC
TRBD1,many,TRBJ2-2,TRBV4-1,CASSVTGANTGELFF,TGCGCCAGCAGCGTAACAGGGGCGAACACCGGGGAGCTGTTTTTT
TRBD2,-,TRBJ2-5,TRBV6-1,CASSWTREETQYF,TGTGCCAGCAGCTGGACTAGGGAAGAGACCCAGTACTTC
-,many,TRBJ2-1,TRBV20-1,CSARRLDSYNEQFF,TGCAGTGCTAGGAGACTAGACTCCTACAATGAGCAGTTCTTC
-,many,TRBJ1-5,TRBV2,CASSDSHSNQPQHF,TGTGCCAGCAGTGATTCTCATAGCAATCAGCCCCAGCATTTT
-,-,TRBJ1-2,TRBV7-2,CASSLVPYGYTF,TGTGCCAGCAGCTTGGTACCGTATGGCTACACCTTC
-,many,TRBJ2-7,TRBV9,CASSVVRGEVSYEQYF,TGTGCCAGCAGCGTAGTAAGGGGAGAAGTCTCCTACGAGCAGTACTTC
-,-,TRBJ2-2,TRBV24-1,CATSDPSLGVVFF,TGTGCCACCAGTGACCCCTCTTTGGGTGTGGTGTTTTTT
TRBD2,many,TRBJ2-2,TRBV28,CASRPGTSVGTGELFF,TGTGCCAGCAGGCCCGGGACTAGCGTCGGCACCGGGGAGCTGTTTTTT
TRBD1,-,TRBJ1-2,TRBV12-3/TRBV12-4,CTLSSWQGAGRDYGYTF,TGTACCCTCAGTTCCTGGCAGGGGGCAGGGCGAGACTATGGCTACACCTTC
-,many,TRBJ1-2,TRBV6-5,CASSPTGRNYGYTF,TGTGCCAGCAGCCCGACGGGACGGAACTATGGCTACACCTTC
-,many,TRBJ2-7,TRBV12-3/TRBV12-4,CASSSAPGEQYF,TGTGCCAGCAGTTCCGCTCCCGGGGAGCAGTACTTC
TRBD1,many,TRBJ1-5,TRBV20-1,CSARPGGNQPQHF,TGCAGTGCTAGACCAGGGGGGAATCAGCCCCAGCATTTT
TRBD1,few,TRBJ1-5,TRBV27,CASSLTGTRPQHF,TGTGCCAGCAGTCTGACAGGGACCAGGCCCCAGCATTTT
TRBD1,many,TRBJ2-7,TRBV6-5,CASSTQGGSYEQYF,TGTGCCAGCAGTACACAGGGGGGCTCCTACGAGCAGTACTTC
-,many,TRBJ1-2,TRBV21-1,CASSKVAAGDRGTFNYGYTF,TGTGCCAGCAGCAAAGTGGCTGCCGGGGACAGGGGGACCTTTAACTATGGCTACACCTTC
-,few,TRBJ2-7,TRBV3-1,CASSRDSKAYEQYF,TGTGCCAGCTCCCGGGACTCGAAGGCCTACGAGCAGTACTTC
TRBD1,many,TRBJ2-2,TRBV7-9,CASSLGDSTTGELFF,TGTGCCAGCAGCTTAGGGGACAGTACAACCGGGGAGCTGTTTTTT
TRBD1,many,TRBJ2-5,TRBV7-2,CASSLAGQQETQYF,TGTGCCAGCAGCTTAGCGGGACAGCAAGAGACCCAGTACTTC
TRBD1,many,TRBJ2-3,TRBV3-1,CASSLTGGGDTQYF,TGTGCCAGCAGCCTGACAGGGGGCGGAGATACGCAGTATTTT
TRBD2,many,TRBJ2-7,TRBV7-6,CASSFSGGGQNISYEQYF,TGTGCCAGCAGCTTTAGCGGGGGTGGACAAAACATCTCCTACGAGCAGTACTTC
TRBD1,-,TRBJ2-7,TRBV28,CASSSPADRGNEQYF,TGTGCCAGCAGTTCCCCCGCGGACAGGGGAAACGAGCAGTACTTC
-,many,TRBJ2-1,TRBV5-1,CASSFAGTINEQFF,TGCGCCAGCAGCTTTGCGGGGACGATCAATGAGCAGTTCTTC
-,-,TRBJ1-1,TRBV4-1,CASSPHPRRGKAFF,TGCGCCAGCAGCCCACACCCCAGACGGGGGAAAGCTTTCTTT
-,many,TRBJ1-2,TRBV2,CASSQTHYGYTF,TGTGCCAGCAGTCAGACCCACTATGGCTACACCTTC
-,many,TRBJ1-1,TRBV28,CASSEGWNTEAFF,TGTGCCAGCAGCGAAGGATGGAACACTGAAGCTTTCTTT
TRBD2,-,TRBJ2-7,TRBV14,CASSPLGGGSYEQYF,TGTGCCAGCAGCCCACTCGGGGGGGGATCCTACGAGCAGTACTTC
TRBD2,many,TRBJ2-3,TRBV6-5,CASSYSWTRANTDTQYF,TGTGCCAGCAGTTACTCGTGGACTAGGGCAAACACAGATACGCAGTATTTT
TRBD2,many,TRBJ2-1,TRBV12-3/TRBV12-4,CASSLSSGRNEQFF,TGTGCCAGCAGTTTATCTAGCGGGAGGAATGAGCAGTTCTTC
TRBD2,many,TRBJ2-7,TRBV25-1,CASSELSGGRAQEQYF,TGTGCCAGCAGTGAATTGAGCGGCGGGAGGGCACAAGAGCAGTACTTC
-,few,TRBJ2-5,TRBV3-1,CASSNRGGSREMGETQYF,TGTGCCAGCAGCAACAGGGGTGGTTCGCGGGAGATGGGAGAGACCCAGTACTTC
-,many,TRBJ1-5,TRBV7-6,CASSRGDGANQPQHF,TGTGCCAGCAGCCGGGGGGACGGTGCGAATCAGCCCCAGCATTTT
-,many,TRBJ2-3,TRBV20-1,CSASSGVEITDTQYF,TGCAGTGCCAGCTCAGGGGTCGAAATCACAGATACGCAGTATTTT
-,many,TRBJ2-2,TRBV29-1,CSASGQGWNTGELFF,TGCAGCGCAAGTGGGCAGGGTTGGAACACCGGGGAGCTGTTTTTT
-,many,TRBJ2-3,TRBV5-1,CASSLAKGGASTDTQYF,TGCGCCAGCAGCTTGGCCAAAGGCGGGGCTAGCACAGATACGCAGTATTTT
TRBD2,many,TRBJ2-7,TRBV5-1,CASRSTSGRLNEQYF,TGCGCCAGCAGGTCGACTAGCGGGAGACTCAACGAGCAGTACTTC